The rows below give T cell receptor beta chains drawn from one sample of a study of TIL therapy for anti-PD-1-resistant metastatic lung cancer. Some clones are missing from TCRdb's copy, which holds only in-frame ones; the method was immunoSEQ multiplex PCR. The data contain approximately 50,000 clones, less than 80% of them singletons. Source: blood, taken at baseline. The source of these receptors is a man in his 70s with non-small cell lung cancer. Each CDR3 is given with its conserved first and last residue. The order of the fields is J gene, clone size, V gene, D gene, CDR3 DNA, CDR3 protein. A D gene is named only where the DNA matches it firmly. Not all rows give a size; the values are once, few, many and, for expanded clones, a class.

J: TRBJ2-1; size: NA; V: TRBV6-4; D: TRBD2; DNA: TGTGCCAGCAGTGAGCGGGAGGGTGCGAATGAGCAGTTCTTC; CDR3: CASSEREGANEQFF
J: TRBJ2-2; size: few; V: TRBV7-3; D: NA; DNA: TGTGCCAGCAGCTTACAGGGACCCACCGGGGAGCTGTTTTTT; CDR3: CASSLQGPTGELFF
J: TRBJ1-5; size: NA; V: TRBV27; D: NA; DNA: TGTGCCAGCAGTTCAGGGGCTTTTAATCAGCCCCAGCATTTT; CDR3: CASSSGAFNQPQHF
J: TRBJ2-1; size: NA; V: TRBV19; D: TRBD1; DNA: TGTGCCAGTAGTAGAACAGGGGGCAGTTACAATGAGCAGTTCTTC; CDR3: CASSRTGGSYNEQFF
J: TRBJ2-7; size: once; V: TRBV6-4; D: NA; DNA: TGTGCCAGCAGGGAAGGACAAGGAACATACGAGCAGTACTTC; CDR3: CASREGQGTYEQYF
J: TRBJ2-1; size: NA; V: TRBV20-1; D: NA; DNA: TGCAGTGCTAGTAACAATGAGCAGTTCTTC; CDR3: CSASNNEQFF
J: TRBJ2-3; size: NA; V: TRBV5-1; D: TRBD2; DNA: TGCGCCAGCAGCATGTCTAGCGGGAGTGATACGCAGTATTTT; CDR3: CASSMSSGSDTQYF
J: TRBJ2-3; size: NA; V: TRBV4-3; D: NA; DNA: TGCGCCAGCAGCCAAGGCGGGAGCACAGATACGCAGTATTTT; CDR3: CASSQGGSTDTQYF
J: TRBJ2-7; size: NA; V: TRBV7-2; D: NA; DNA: TGTGCCAGCAGCCAAAGACAGTTCGAGCAGTACTTC; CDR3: CASSQRQFEQYF
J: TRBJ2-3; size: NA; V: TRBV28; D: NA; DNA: TGTGCCAGCAGTCCGTCCGGTACAGGAGGGTCAGATACGCAGTATTTT; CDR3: CASSPSGTGGSDTQYF
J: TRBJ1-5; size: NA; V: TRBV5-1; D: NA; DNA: TGCGCCAGCAGCTTGGGAGGGGGGGACAATCAGCCCCAGCATTTT; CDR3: CASSLGGGDNQPQHF
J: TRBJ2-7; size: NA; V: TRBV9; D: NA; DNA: TGTGCCAGCAGCCCCTCCTACGAGCAGTACTTC; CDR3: CASSPSYEQYF
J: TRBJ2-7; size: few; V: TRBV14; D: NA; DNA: TGTGCCAGCAGCCAAGAACAGTTCTACGAGCAGTACTTC; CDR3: CASSQEQFYEQYF
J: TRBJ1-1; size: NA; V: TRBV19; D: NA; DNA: TGTGCCAAAAGTAGAAACACTGAAGCTTTCTTT; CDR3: CAKSRNTEAFF
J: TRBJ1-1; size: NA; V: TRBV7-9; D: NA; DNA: TGTGCCAGCAGCTTCGCTCATGGGGGGCGCGATTCAGCTTTCTTT; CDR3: CASSFAHGGRDSAFF
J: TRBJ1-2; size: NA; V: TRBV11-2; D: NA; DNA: TGTGCCAGCAGCTTTCAGGGATTAGCTGGCTACACCTTC; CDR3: CASSFQGLAGYTF
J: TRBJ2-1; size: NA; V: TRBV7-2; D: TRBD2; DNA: TGTGCCAGCAGCTTAGATCCCCTAGCGGGAGGACCTAACAATGAGCAGTTCTTC; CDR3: CASSLDPLAGGPNNEQFF
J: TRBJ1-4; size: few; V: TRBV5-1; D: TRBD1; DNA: TGCGCCAGCAGCCCGGGACAGATTGCAACTAATGAAAAACTGTTTTTT; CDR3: CASSPGQIATNEKLFF
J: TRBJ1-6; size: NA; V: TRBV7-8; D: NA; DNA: TGTGCCAGCAAAGAGTCCTTTGGGTCACCCCTCCACTTT; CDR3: CASKESFGSPLHF
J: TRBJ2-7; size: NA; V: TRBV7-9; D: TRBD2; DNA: TGTGCCAGCAGCGCGAGGACTAGCGGGAGTAACGAGCAGTACTTC; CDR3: CASSARTSGSNEQYF
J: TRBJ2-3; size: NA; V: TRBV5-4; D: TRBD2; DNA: TGTGCCAGCAGCTTAAAAGCGGGACTAGCGGTTTTCACAGATACGCAGTATTTT; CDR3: CASSLKAGLAVFTDTQYF
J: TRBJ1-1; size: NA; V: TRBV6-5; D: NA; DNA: TGTGCCAGCAGTCCCAGGACGGGGAACACTGAAGCTTTCTTT; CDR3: CASSPRTGNTEAFF
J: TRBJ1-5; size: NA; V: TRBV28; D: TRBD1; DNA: TGTGCCAGCAGTCGGACAGGGACCAATCAGCCCCAGCATTTT; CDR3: CASSRTGTNQPQHF
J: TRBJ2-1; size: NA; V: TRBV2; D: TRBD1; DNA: TGTGCCAGCAGTGAGCGGGGAGCAGGACAGGGTAATGAGCAGTTCTTC; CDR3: CASSERGAGQGNEQFF
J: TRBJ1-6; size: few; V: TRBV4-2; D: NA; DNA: TGTGCCAGCAGCCAAGATATTCCCTTCAGCCCCAATAATTCACCCCTCCACTTT; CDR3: CASSQDIPFSPNNSPLHF
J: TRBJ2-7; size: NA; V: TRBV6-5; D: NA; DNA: TGTGCCAGCAGTTACTCTCGAACCGATTACGAGCAGTACTTC; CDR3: CASSYSRTDYEQYF
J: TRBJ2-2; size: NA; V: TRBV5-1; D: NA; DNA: TGCGCCAGCAGCGGGTCCGCGGTCCAGACCGGGGAGCTGTTTTTT; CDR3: CASSGSAVQTGELFF
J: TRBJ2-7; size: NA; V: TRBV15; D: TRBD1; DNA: TGTGCCACCAGCAGAACTATGGGACAGCACTCCTACGAGCAGTACTTC; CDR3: CATSRTMGQHSYEQYF
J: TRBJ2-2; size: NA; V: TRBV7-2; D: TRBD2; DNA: TGTGCCAGCAGTTCTATAGCGGGAAAGGTCCCCGGGGAGCTGTTTTTT; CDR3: CASSSIAGKVPGELFF
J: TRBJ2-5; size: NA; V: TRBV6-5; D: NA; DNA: TGTGCCAGCAGTGGTAGCGGTACCCAAGAGACCCAGTACTTC; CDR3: CASSGSGTQETQYF
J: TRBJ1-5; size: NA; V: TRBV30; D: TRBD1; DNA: TGTGCCTGGAGTGTAGGCCCAGGACAGGGTAATAATCAGCCCCAGCATTTT; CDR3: CAWSVGPGQGNNQPQHF
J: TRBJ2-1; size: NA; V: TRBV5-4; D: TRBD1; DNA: TGTGCCAGCAGCTCGGGGCCTACAGGGGGACAGCAGTTCTTC; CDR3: CASSSGPTGGQQFF
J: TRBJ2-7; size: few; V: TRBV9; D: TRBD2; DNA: TGTGCCAGCAGCGCGAGAGATGGGCGGGAGAATGGCGAGCAGTACTTC; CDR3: CASSARDGRENGEQYF
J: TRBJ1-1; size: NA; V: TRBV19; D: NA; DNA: TGTGCCAGTAGGGAAGGCGTCCTTATGAACACTGAAGCTTTCTTT; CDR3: CASREGVLMNTEAFF
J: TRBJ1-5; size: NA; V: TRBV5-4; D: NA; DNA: TGTGCCAGCAGCCTCAGGGGTGGCAATCAGCCCCAGCATTTT; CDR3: CASSLRGGNQPQHF
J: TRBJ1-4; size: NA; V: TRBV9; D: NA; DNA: TGTGCCAGCAGCGTAGAGCCAGCTCCCAATGAAAAACTGTTTTTT; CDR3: CASSVEPAPNEKLFF
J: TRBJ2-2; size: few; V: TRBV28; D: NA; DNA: TGTGCCAGCTTATCGGTCGGGAACACCGGGGAGCTGTTTTTT; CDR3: CASLSVGNTGELFF
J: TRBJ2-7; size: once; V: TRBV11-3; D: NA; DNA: TGTGCCAGCGGACGGCTTAGCTCCTACGAGCAGTACTTC; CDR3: CASGRLSSYEQYF
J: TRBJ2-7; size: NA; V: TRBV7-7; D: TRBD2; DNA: TGTGCCAGCAGCCTCGGGACTAGCGGGAGCTACGAGCAGTACTTC; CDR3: CASSLGTSGSYEQYF
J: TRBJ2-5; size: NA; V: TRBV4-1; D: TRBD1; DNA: TGCGCCAGCAGCCAAGACGGGACAGGTTGGGAGACCCAGTACTTC; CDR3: CASSQDGTGWETQYF
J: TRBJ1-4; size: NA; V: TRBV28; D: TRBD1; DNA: TGTGCCAGCAGCCCCGGTGGGGGACAGGGTATGGGAGAAAAACTGTTTTTT; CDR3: CASSPGGGQGMGEKLFF
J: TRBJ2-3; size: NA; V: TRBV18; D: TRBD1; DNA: TGTGCCAGCTCTCTGGACAGGGGGAACACAGATACGCAGTATTTT; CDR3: CASSLDRGNTDTQYF
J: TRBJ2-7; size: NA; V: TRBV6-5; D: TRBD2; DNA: TGTGCCAGCGGGACTAGCGGTTACGAGCAGTACTTC; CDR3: CASGTSGYEQYF
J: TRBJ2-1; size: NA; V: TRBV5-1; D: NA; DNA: TGCGCCAGCAGCAACACGCAAGACAATGAGCAGTTCTTC; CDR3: CASSNTQDNEQFF
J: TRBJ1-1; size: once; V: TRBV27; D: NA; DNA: TGTGCCAGCAGCCCCTTAAGAGTAAGTGAAGCTTTCTTT; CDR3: CASSPLRVSEAFF
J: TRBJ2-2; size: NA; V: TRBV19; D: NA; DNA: TGTGCCAGTACCGACGACAGCCTACCGAACACCGGGGAGCTGTTTTTT; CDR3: CASTDDSLPNTGELFF
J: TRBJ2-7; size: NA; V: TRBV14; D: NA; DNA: TGTGCCAGCAGCCAAGAATCTAGGGGCTACGAGCAGTACTTC; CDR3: CASSQESRGYEQYF
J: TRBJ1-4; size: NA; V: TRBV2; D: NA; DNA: TGTGCCAGTTACAGGTCTCTTAATGAAAAACTGTTTTTT; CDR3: CASYRSLNEKLFF
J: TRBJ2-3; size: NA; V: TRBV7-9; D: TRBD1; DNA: TGTGCCAGCAGCCCCGAAAGGGGGCGCCCCACAGATACGCAGTATTTT; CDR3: CASSPERGRPTDTQYF
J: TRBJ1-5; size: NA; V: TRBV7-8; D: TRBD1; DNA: TGTGCCAGCAGCTTCGACAGGGATGTAGGTTGGGGGACTGAAACTAATCAGCCCCAGCATTTT; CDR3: CASSFDRDVGWGTETNQPQHF
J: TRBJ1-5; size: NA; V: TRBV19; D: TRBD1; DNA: TGTGCCAGTAGTGTGGGGACAGGGTCGGGACAGCCCCAGCATTTT; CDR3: CASSVGTGSGQPQHF
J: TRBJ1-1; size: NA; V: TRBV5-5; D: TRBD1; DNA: TGTGCCAGCAGCGTGGGACAGATGAACACTGAAGCTTTCTTT; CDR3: CASSVGQMNTEAFF
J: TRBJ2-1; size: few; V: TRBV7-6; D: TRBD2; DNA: TGTGCCAGCAGCCCAACATTTACTAGCGGGAGGGCCTTGAATGAGCAGTTCTTC; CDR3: CASSPTFTSGRALNEQFF
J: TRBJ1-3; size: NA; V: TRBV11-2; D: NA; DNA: TGTGCCAGCAGCCTAACAGCATCCTCTGGAAACACCATATATTTT; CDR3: CASSLTASSGNTIYF
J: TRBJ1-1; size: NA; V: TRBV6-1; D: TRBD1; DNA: TGTGCCAGCAGTGGACAGGGAGGGAACACTGAAGCTTTCTTT; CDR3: CASSGQGGNTEAFF
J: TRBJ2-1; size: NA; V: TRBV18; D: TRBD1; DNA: TGTGCCAGCTCACCGGGGACAGACAATGAGCAGTTCTTC; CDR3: CASSPGTDNEQFF